This TCR beta chain is from a study of blood T cell repertoires in COVID-19. Trimming at V came to 5 bases and at J to 5 bases, leaving 7 bases not matched to a gene. Germline-derived CDR1 and CDR2 are MGHDK and SYGVNS. The CDR3 totals 14 residues. The data were produced by immunoSEQ multiplex PCR, yet TCRdb's version contains in-frame clones alone and is incomplete. The repertoire holds 100,000 to 150,000 clones, with 70% to 90% as singletons. Input material: peripheral blood. This clonotype was obtained from a man between 60 and 70 years old with acute or convalescent COVID-19. The chain joins TRBV25-1 to TRBJ2-5; 8 nucleotides match TRBD1. CDR3: CASSFTGGMETQYF. CDR3 nucleotides: TGTGCCAGCAGTTTCACAGGGGGAATGGAGACCCAGTACTTC.